Listed below are T cell receptor beta chains from one sample, sequenced in a study of blood T cells in healthy people across ages. TCRdb reprocessed the 5' RACE reads via MiXCR and lists one record per CDR3 protein. Among 1.5 million to 1.9 million distinct CDR3 sequences listed, roughly two fifths were seen once. Sequencing was done on a sample of blood. These receptors all stem from a woman aged 18-29 years in good health. The CDR3 runs from the conserved cysteine through the conserved F or W. Each record gives: clone size, J gene, V gene, D gene, CDR3 DNA, CDR3 protein. D genes are given only for firm matches. Expanded clones are given a class, and other clones once, few, many or no size at all.

NA	TRBJ2-4	TRBV20-1	NA	TGCAGTGCTAGCGCGGGTCTCAAGGGGAGCATTCAGTACTTC	CSASAGLKGSIQYF
few	TRBJ2-7	TRBV6-1	TRBD1	TGTGCCAGCAGTCCCTGGAACAGGGGATTATCCTACGAGCAGTACTTC	CASSPWNRGLSYEQYF
NA	TRBJ2-7	TRBV5-1	NA	TGCGCCAGCAGCTTGAGTGGATACCTGTACTACGAGCAGTACTTC	CASSLSGYLYYEQYF
few	TRBJ1-4	TRBV5-6	NA	TGTGCCAGCAGCTTGGAGCCAGTCGGTCCTGAAAAACTGTTTTTT	CASSLEPVGPEKLFF
few	TRBJ2-2	TRBV5-1	NA	TGCGCCAGCAGCTTGAGTCAGGGATACACCGGGGAGCTGTTTTTT	CASSLSQGYTGELFF
NA	TRBJ2-7	TRBV9	TRBD2	TGTGCCAGCAGCAGGACTAGCGGGCAACACAATGAGCAGTACTTC	CASSRTSGQHNEQYF
few	TRBJ1-5	TRBV20-1	NA	TGCAGTGCTAGCTGGGGAGGTAGCAATCAGCCCCAGCATTTT	CSASWGGSNQPQHF
few	TRBJ2-1	TRBV28	NA	TGTGCCAGCAGTCCAAGGGGAAACCGTCCCTACAATGAGCAGTTCTTC	CASSPRGNRPYNEQFF
few	TRBJ2-5	TRBV6-2/TRBV6-3	NA	TGTGCCAGCAGTTCGAGAGTACCGGAGACCCAGTACTTC	CASSSRVPETQYF
NA	TRBJ1-5	TRBV4-2	TRBD1	TGTGCCAGCAGCCAGATGGGACAGGGGGCACAACAGCCCCAGCATTTT	CASSQMGQGAQQPQHF
NA	TRBJ1-1	TRBV5-6	NA	TGTGCCAGCAGCCCGACAGAGACCCTGGCGGCTGAAGCTTTCTTT	CASSPTETLAAEAFF
NA	TRBJ2-5	TRBV20-1	TRBD2	TGCAGTGCCCCGGCGAGCGGGAGGTACGAAGAGACCCAGTACTTC	CSAPASGRYEETQYF
many	TRBJ2-1	TRBV11-2	TRBD2	TGTGCCAGCAGCTTGGCCACTAGCGGGGGCTACAATGAGCAGTTCTTC	CASSLATSGGYNEQFF
NA	TRBJ1-5	TRBV7-2	TRBD1	TGTGCCAGCAGCCATCTAGGGGGAACAGGGGGCCTTCAGCCCCAGCATTTT	CASSHLGGTGGLQPQHF
NA	TRBJ1-1	TRBV7-9	NA	TGTGCCACCGGGCGGGCCATGAACACTCAAGCTTTCTTT	CATGRAMNTQAFF
NA	TRBJ2-7	TRBV4-3	TRBD2	TGCGCCAGCAGCCAAGACGGGGGGACCGGTACATACGAGCAGTACTTC	CASSQDGGTGTYEQYF
NA	TRBJ2-3	TRBV5-1	TRBD1	TGCGCCAGCAACGACGGACAGGGAGGAAGAGATACGCAGTATTTT	CASNDGQGGRDTQYF
NA	TRBJ1-4	TRBV5-1	TRBD1	TGCGCCAGCAGCTTGGAATTTCTGGGGGACAGGGTAAATGAAAAACTGTTTTTT	CASSLEFLGDRVNEKLFF
few	TRBJ2-4	TRBV6-1	NA	TGTGCCAGCAGTGAAACGATATACAATGAGCAGTACTTC	CASSETIYNEQYF
NA	TRBJ2-1	TRBV19	NA	TGTGCCAGTAGTATAAGGCCCGGTTACAATGAGCAGTTCTTC	CASSIRPGYNEQFF
NA	TRBJ2-3	TRBV28	TRBD2	TGTGCCAGCAACCCTAGCGGGTCCGGCACAGATACGCAGTATTTT	CASNPSGSGTDTQYF
NA	TRBJ1-2	TRBV27	NA	TGTGCCAGCAGTCGCTACCCACACAGGGAAACTAACTATGGCTACACCTTC	CASSRYPHRETNYGYTF
NA	TRBJ2-7	TRBV20-1	NA	TGCAGTACGTACACCAGCTACTACAATGAGCAGTACTTC	CSTYTSYYNEQYF
many	TRBJ1-2	TRBV28	NA	TGTGCCGCCAGTGTCCGGTATGGCTACACCTTC	CAASVRYGYTF
NA	TRBJ1-5	TRBV28	NA	TGTGCCAGCAGTCAAGACAGCCTCAATCAGCCCCAGCATTTT	CASSQDSLNQPQHF
NA	TRBJ2-3	TRBV5-1	TRBD2	TGCGCCAGCAGCTTCACTAGCGGGAGAGGTGGCACAGATACGCAGTATTTT	CASSFTSGRGGTDTQYF
NA	TRBJ2-7	TRBV7-2	NA	TGTGCCAGCAGCGCCTACACTAGCTACGAGCAGTACTTC	CASSAYTSYEQYF
NA	TRBJ1-2	TRBV7-9	NA	TGTGCCAGCAGCTACCTTGGGGACCGAAACTATGGCTACACCTTC	CASSYLGDRNYGYTF
NA	TRBJ1-5	TRBV12-3/TRBV12-4	NA	TGTGCCAGCGGGTCGATCAATCAGCCCCAGCATTTT	CASGSINQPQHF
NA	TRBJ2-3	TRBV5-1	TRBD2	TGCGCCAGCAGCTTACTAGCGGACCCCACAGATACGCAGTATTTT	CASSLLADPTDTQYF
NA	TRBJ2-1	TRBV20-1	NA	TGCAGTGCTAGAGATGCGCGGGCAGGCAATGAGCAGTTCTTC	CSARDARAGNEQFF
NA	TRBJ1-2	TRBV5-1	TRBD1	TGCGCCAGCAGCTCCGGGGACAGTATCAGCGGCTACACCTTC	CASSSGDSISGYTF
NA	TRBJ2-7	TRBV29-1	TRBD2	TGCAGCGTCGCGGGACTAGGGGGATACGAGCAGTACTTC	CSVAGLGGYEQYF
once	TRBJ2-1	TRBV5-1	TRBD1	TGCGCCGGCAGTTCCGGGACAGGGGATTACAATGAGCAGTTCTTC	CAGSSGTGDYNEQFF
NA	TRBJ2-2	TRBV20-1	NA	TGCAGTGCTAGGGGGCAGAACACCGGGGAGCTGTTTTTT	CSARGQNTGELFF
NA	TRBJ2-5	TRBV7-2	NA	TGTGCCAGCAGCTTAGCTTACAGGGAGCGAGAGACCCAGTACTTC	CASSLAYRERETQYF
NA	TRBJ2-7	TRBV12-3/TRBV12-4	NA	TGTGCCATCAATCAGGGGTCCTACAATGAGCAGTACTTC	CAINQGSYNEQYF
few	TRBJ1-5	TRBV7-2	TRBD1	TGTGCCAGCAGACAAACAGGGGGCAATCAGCCCCAGCATTTT	CASRQTGGNQPQHF
NA	TRBJ2-3	TRBV20-1	NA	TGCAGTGCTCCTGACTCCTTCCTGGCGGCAGATACGCAGTATTTT	CSAPDSFLAADTQYF
NA	TRBJ1-4	TRBV20-1	NA	TGCAGTGCTAGAGATCGAGGGGGACCGACGAATGAAAAACTGTTTTTT	CSARDRGGPTNEKLFF
few	TRBJ2-1	TRBV7-2	NA	TGTGCCAGCAGCTACTCGTTGCCCGGGAATGAGCAGTTCTTC	CASSYSLPGNEQFF
few	TRBJ2-3	TRBV7-2	TRBD1	TGTGCCAGCAGCACCCGGACAGGGACTAGCACAGATACGCAGTATTTT	CASSTRTGTSTDTQYF
few	TRBJ2-7	TRBV5-1	TRBD1	TGCGCCAGCAGCACATACAGGGGGATGCGGTACGAGCAGTACTTC	CASSTYRGMRYEQYF